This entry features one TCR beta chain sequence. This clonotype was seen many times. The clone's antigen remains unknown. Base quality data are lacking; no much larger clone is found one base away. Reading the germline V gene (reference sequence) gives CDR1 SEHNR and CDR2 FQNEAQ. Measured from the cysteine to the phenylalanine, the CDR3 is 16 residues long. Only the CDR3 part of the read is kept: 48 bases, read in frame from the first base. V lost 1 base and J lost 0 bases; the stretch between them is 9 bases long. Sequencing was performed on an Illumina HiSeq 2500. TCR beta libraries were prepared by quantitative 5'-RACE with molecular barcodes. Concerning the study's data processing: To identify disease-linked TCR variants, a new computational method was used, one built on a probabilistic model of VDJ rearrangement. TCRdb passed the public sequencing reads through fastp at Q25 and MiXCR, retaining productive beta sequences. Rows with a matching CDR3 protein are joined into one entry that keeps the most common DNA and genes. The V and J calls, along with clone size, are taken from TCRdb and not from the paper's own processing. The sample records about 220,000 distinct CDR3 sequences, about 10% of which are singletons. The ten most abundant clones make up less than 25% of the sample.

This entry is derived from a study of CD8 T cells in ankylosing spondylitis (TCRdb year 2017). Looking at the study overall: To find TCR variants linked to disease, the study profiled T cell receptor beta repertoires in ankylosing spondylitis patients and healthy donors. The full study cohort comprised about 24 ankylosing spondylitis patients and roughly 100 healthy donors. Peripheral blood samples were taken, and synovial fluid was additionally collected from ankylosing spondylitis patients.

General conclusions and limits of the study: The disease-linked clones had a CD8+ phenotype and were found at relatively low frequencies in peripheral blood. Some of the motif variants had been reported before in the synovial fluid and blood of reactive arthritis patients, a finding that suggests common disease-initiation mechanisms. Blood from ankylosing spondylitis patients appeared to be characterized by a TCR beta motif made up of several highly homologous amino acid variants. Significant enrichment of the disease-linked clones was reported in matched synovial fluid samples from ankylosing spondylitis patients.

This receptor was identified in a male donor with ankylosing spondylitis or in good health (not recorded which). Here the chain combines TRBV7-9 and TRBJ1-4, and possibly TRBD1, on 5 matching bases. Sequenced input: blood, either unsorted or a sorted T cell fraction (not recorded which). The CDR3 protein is CASSLGQRATNEKLFF. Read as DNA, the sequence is TGTGCCAGCAGCTTAGGACAGCGGGCAACTAATGAAAAACTGTTTTTT.